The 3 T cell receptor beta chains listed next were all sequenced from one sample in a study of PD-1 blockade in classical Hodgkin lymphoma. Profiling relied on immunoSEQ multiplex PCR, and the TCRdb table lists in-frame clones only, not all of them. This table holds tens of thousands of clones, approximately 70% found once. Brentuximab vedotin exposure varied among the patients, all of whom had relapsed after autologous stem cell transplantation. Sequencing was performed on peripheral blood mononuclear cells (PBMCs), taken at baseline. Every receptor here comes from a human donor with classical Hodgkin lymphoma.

In DNA form, the CDR3 reads TGTGCCAGCAGTGTGGGGCGGACCCTAAACTATGGCTACACCTTC. Translation gives CASSVGRTLNYGYTF. This chain joins TRBV2 and TRBJ1-2, with D possibly being TRBD1 (5 bases). Trimming shortened V by 4 bases and J by 2 bases, and 14 bases separated the two germline ends. Germline V gene data show CDR1 as SNHLY and CDR2 as FYNNEI. The CDR3 covers 15 residues. Full variable domain (rest looked up from reference TRBV2 and TRBJ1-2): EPEVTQTPSHQVTQMGQEVILRCVPISNHLYFYWYRQILGQKVEFLVSFYNNEISEKSEIFDDQFSVERPDGSNFTLKIRSTKLEDSAMYFCASSVGRTLNYGYTFGSGTRLTVV.

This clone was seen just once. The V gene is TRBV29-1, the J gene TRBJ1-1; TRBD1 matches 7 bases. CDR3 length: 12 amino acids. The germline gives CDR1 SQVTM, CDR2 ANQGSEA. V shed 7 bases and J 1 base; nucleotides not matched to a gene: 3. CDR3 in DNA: TGCAGCGGGAGACAGGGGAACACTGAAGCTTTCTTT. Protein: CSGRQGNTEAFF.

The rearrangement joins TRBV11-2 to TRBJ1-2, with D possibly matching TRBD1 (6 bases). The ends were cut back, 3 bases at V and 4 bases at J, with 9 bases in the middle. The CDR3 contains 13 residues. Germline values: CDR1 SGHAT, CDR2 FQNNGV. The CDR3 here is CASSLGGAYGYTF. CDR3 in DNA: TGTGCCAGCAGCTTGGGGGGGGCCTATGGCTACACCTTC.